This T cell receptor beta chain appears in the sequencing data of a study of blood T cells in healthy people across ages. Study observations and caveats: The fall in TCR beta diversity per million T cells was roughly linear with age. Estimates of total diversity, which came from one million sequenced T cells, were considered to be underestimates.

The authors ran a second PCR of about 6 to 11 cycles using a sample-barcoded 5' primer and a J-beta primer mix. Tags on each cDNA molecule came from a template-switch adaptor with 12 random nucleotides. Each CDR3 protein gets one entry after TCRdb re-called the 5' RACE reads with MiXCR. In the table there are over 500,000 distinct CDR3 sequences, around 52% of which are singletons. CDR1 and CDR2 (germline): MNHEY, SMNVEV (reference sequence). The CDR3 loop spans 17 amino acids. V lost 2 bases and J lost 1, with 15 bases in between. This clonotype was observed at least ten times. Its matching antigen is unknown.

Sequenced input: blood. The chain has TRBV27 and TRBJ2-1; the D gene is possibly TRBD2 (6 bases). The sequence came from a woman older than 75 in good health. CDR3 in amino acids: CASSLVPPRESYNEQFF. The CDR3 DNA is TGTGCCAGCAGTTTAGTCCCCCCCCGGGAGTCCTACAATGAGCAGTTCTTC.